This TCR beta chain was sequenced during a study of blood T cell repertoires in COVID-19. Looking at the study overall: Samples representing acute and convalescent COVID-19 were sourced from the United States, Italy and Spain. PBMCs, B-cell-depleted T cells, or T cells provided the cDNA or gDNA that made up the material.

Between the trimmed V and J ends, which lost 5 bases and 0 bases, there was a span of 18 bases. Germline V CDR1 and CDR2: SGHNT, YYREEE (reference sequence). The CDR3 sequence is 16 residues long. Per the original data handling: Using reference gene primer amplification, nucleated cell counts were estimated. The table came from immunoSEQ multiplex PCR; TCRdb's copy has only in-frame clones and leaves some out. The V and J calls and clone size are taken from that table; D and trimming were inferred from the DNA. Among about 250,000 clones listed, 65% to 90% were seen once. Participant ages covered about 18 to 95 years across 24 US areas.

The material sequenced was PBMCs or T cells enriched from blood (not recorded which). The sequence came from a woman in her 50s with acute COVID-19. The chain is built from TRBV5-4 and TRBJ2-7, with D perhaps matching TRBD2 (5 bases). The CDR3 nucleotides are TGTGCCAGCAGTTCCGACTGGGGAACTAGCTCCTACGAGCAGTACTTC. This encodes CASSSDWGTSSYEQYF.